This T cell receptor beta chain appears in the sequencing data of a study of blood T cells in healthy people across ages. CDR1 and CDR2 (germline): SGHDN, FVKESK. The V gene lost 5 bases and the J gene lost 7 bases, with 9 bases spanning the gap. This CDR3 spans 13 amino acids. Then a second PCR, running roughly 7 to 11 cycles, was carried out with a sample-barcoded 5' primer and a J-beta primer mix. TCRdb processed the 5' RACE reads anew with MiXCR; each CDR3 protein has one entry. Of about 780,000 distinct CDR3 sequences listed, roughly 24% are singletons. This same sample was also taken into another study, of T cells of mothers and their children.

Material: blood. This TCR was recovered from a boy aged 5-17 years in good health. The V call is TRBV14, the J call TRBJ1-6, with no clear D. The CDR3 DNA reads TGTGCCAGCAGCGTCTACAGCAATTCACCCCTCCACTTT. Translation: CASSVYSNSPLHF.